These T cell receptor beta chains were read from a single sample in a study of blood T cell repertoires in COVID-19. The method was immunoSEQ multiplex PCR; TCRdb's version includes in-frame clones alone and lacks a portion of them. The data contain roughly 47,000 clones, 89% of them seen just once; the ten biggest clones take up about 14%. The specimen was peripheral blood. These receptors were taken from a man in his 70s with active COVID-19. CDR3s include the opening cysteine and the closing phenylalanine or tryptophan. Fields, in order: V gene, D gene, J gene, CDR3 length, clone size, CDR3 DNA, CDR3 protein. D genes are given only for firm matches. Clone size, where shown, is once, few, many, or a class for clones that have expanded.

>TRBV3-1/TRBV3-2|-|TRBJ2-7|14|-
TGTGCCAGCAGCCAAACACATGGCTCCTACGAGCAGTACTTC
CASSQTHGSYEQYF
>TRBV15|-|TRBJ2-5|14|-
TGTGCCACCAGCAGAGTTGCAGGTCAAGAGACCCAGTACTTC
CATSRVAGQETQYF
>TRBV4-2|TRBD2|TRBJ2-1|16|-
TGTGCCAGCAGCCAACAGACCCTAGCGGGTTACAATGAGCAGTTCTTC
CASSQQTLAGYNEQFF
>TRBV4-3|-|TRBJ2-3|16|-
TGCGCCAGCAGCCCGAATACAGCCCTCTACACAGATACGCAGTATTTT
CASSPNTALYTDTQYF
>TRBV5-6|-|TRBJ2-7|13|-
TGTGCCAGCAGCTTGCGGCAGGCCCACGAGCAGTACTTC
CASSLRQAHEQYF
>TRBV5-1|-|TRBJ1-4|14|-
TGCGCCAGCAGCTTGAGCGGGGAGAATGAAAAACTGTTTTTT
CASSLSGENEKLFF
>TRBV11-2|-|TRBJ2-5|13|-
TGTGCCAGCAGACCAACAGGACGGGAGACCCAGTACTTC
CASRPTGRETQYF
>TRBV5-8|-|TRBJ1-5|17|-
TGTGCCAGCAGCTCGTCACTGACAGGTCAAAGCAATCAGCCCCAGCATTTT
CASSSSLTGQSNQPQHF
>TRBV19|-|TRBJ1-1|11|-
TGTGCCAGTAGATTCGGGTTTGAAGCTTTCTTT
CASRFGFEAFF
>TRBV19|-|TRBJ1-5|13|-
TGTGCCAGTAGTATAGTGGAGGATCAGCCCCAGCATTTT
CASSIVEDQPQHF
>TRBV3-1/TRBV3-2|-|TRBJ2-5|14|-
TGTGCCAGCAGCCAAGATCCAGGGAAAGAGACCCAGTACTTC
CASSQDPGKETQYF
>TRBV7-3|TRBD1|TRBJ2-7|15|-
TGTGCCAGCAGCCCGACGGGACAGGATTACTACGAGCAGTACTTC
CASSPTGQDYYEQYF
>TRBV7-9|-|TRBJ1-1|12|-
TGTGCCAGCAGCTCCACTTACACTGAAGCTTTCTTT
CASSSTYTEAFF
>TRBV7-9|-|TRBJ1-3|11|-
TGTGCCAGCAGCTCAGGAAACACCATATATTTT
CASSSGNTIYF
>TRBV19|-|TRBJ1-4|14|-
TGTGCCGCTTTGCAGGTCAGGCCTTATGAAAAACTGTTTTTT
CAALQVRPYEKLFF
>TRBV9|-|TRBJ2-3|12|-
TGTGCCAGCAGCGTAGGTCGGGATACGCAGTATTTT
CASSVGRDTQYF
>TRBV7-2|-|TRBJ2-7|17|-
TGTGCCAGCAGCCAGAGGGTAGCGGGACAGGGTTCCTACGAGCAGTACTTC
CASSQRVAGQGSYEQYF
>TRBV5-1|TRBD2|TRBJ2-2|14|once
TGCGCCAGCAGCCCTGCGGGGGGCACCGGGGAGCTGTTTTTT
CASSPAGGTGELFF
>TRBV12-5|TRBD1|TRBJ1-5|17|-
TGTGCTAGTGGGCCAGGGGGCCCTCTATATAGCAATCAGCCCCAGCATTTT
CASGPGGPLYSNQPQHF
>TRBV19|-|TRBJ1-1|17|-
TGTGCCAGTAGTACTGGGGCGGGTACGGGAGCGAACACTGAAGCTTTCTTT
CASSTGAGTGANTEAFF
>TRBV7-7|-|TRBJ1-3|15|-
TGTGCTAGCAGCTTAGGATCAGGGGCTGAAAACACCATATATTTT
CASSLGSGAENTIYF
>TRBV29-1|TRBD1|TRBJ1-2|14|-
TGCAGCGTCCGGGGTGCGGGGACAGGGTTAGGCTACACCTTC
CSVRGAGTGLGYTF
>TRBV7-2|TRBD1|TRBJ1-2|14|-
TGTGCCAGCAGCTTAGTTCCCAGGGGGAATGGCTACACCTTC
CASSLVPRGNGYTF
>TRBV5-4|-|TRBJ1-3|12|once
TGTGCCAGCAGCTCGCCCGGGGACACCATATATTTT
CASSSPGDTIYF
>TRBV21-1|-|TRBJ2-5|16|-
TGTGCCAGCAACAAACAGGGGCGCCGACCCCAAGAGACCCAGTACTTC
CASNKQGRRPQETQYF
>TRBV7-3|TRBD1|TRBJ2-1|15|-
TGTGCCAGCAGCCCCGGGACAGGGTTTGTAGATGAGCAGTTCTTC
CASSPGTGFVDEQFF
>TRBV5-1|-|TRBJ2-4|13|-
TGCGCCAGCAGCTTGGATTCGGAAAACATTCAGTACTTC
CASSLDSENIQYF
>TRBV10-3|-|TRBJ2-7|14|-
TGTGCCATCAGTGAACCGGTCGGGACCTACGAGCAGTACTTC
CAISEPVGTYEQYF
>TRBV27|-|TRBJ2-7|13|-
TGTGCCAGCAGTTTATCGCAGAACTACGAGCAGTACTTC
CASSLSQNYEQYF
>TRBV6-5|TRBD1|TRBJ2-3|13|-
TGTGCCAGCAAGACAGGGAGTAGTGATACGCAGTATTTT
CASKTGSSDTQYF
>TRBV7-3|-|TRBJ2-2|18|-
TGTGCCAGCAGCCCTGGAGTCGAGGAGGGAGTGTTCCCCGGGGAGCTGTTTTTT
CASSPGVEEGVFPGELFF
>TRBV18|-|TRBJ1-5|15|-
TGTGCCAGCTCACCACCTGAAGGGGAAAGTCAGCCCCAGCATTTT
CASSPPEGESQPQHF
>TRBV5-8|TRBD1|TRBJ2-2|16|-
TGTGCCAGCAGCTTGGGGGACAGGGCGAACACCGGGGAGCTGTTTTTT
CASSLGDRANTGELFF
>TRBV6-1|-|TRBJ2-2|16|-
TGTGCCAGCAGTGATGGTTTACGGAGAAACACCGGGGAGCTGTTTTTT
CASSDGLRRNTGELFF
>TRBV28|TRBD1|TRBJ2-1|14|-
TGTGCCAGTCCCTCCGGGACAGGGAACAATGAGCAGTTCTTC
CASPSGTGNNEQFF